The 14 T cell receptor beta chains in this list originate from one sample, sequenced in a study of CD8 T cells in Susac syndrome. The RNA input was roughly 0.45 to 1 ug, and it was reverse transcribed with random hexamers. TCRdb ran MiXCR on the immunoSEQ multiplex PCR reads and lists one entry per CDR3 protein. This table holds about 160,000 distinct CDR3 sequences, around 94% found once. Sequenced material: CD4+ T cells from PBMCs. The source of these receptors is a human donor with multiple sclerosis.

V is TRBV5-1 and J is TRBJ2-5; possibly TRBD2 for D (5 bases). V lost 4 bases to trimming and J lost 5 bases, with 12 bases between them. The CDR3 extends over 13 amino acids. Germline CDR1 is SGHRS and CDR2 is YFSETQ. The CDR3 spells CASSRGWKETQYF. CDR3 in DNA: TGCGCCAGCAGCCGGGGATGGAAGGAGACCCAGTACTTC.

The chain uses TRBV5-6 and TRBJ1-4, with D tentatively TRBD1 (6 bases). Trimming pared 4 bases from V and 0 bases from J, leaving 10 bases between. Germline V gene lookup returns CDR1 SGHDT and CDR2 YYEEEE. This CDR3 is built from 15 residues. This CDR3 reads CASSLGQTTNEKLFF. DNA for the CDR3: TGTGCCAGCAGCCTTGGACAGACAACTAATGAAAAACTGTTTTTT.

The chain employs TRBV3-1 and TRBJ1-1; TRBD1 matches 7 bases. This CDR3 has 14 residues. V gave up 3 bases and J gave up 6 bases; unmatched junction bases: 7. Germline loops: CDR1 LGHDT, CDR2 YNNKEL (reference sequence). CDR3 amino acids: CASSQSERGPEAFF. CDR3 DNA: TGTGCCAGCAGCCAGTCGGAAAGGGGGCCTGAAGCTTTCTTT.

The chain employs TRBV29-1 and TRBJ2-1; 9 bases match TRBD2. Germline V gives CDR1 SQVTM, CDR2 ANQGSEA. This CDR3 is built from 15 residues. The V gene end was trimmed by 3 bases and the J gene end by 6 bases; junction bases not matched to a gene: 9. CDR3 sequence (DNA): TGCAGCGTTGAGGGGACTAGCCGGACCGGCAATGAGCAGTTCTTC. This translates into CSVEGTSRTGNEQFF.

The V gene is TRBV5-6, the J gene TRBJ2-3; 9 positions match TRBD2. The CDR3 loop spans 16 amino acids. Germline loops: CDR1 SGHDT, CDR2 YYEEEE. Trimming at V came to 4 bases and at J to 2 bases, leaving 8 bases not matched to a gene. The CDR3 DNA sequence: TGTGCCAGCAGCCCCAGACTAGCGGCTTACACAGATACGCAGTATTTT. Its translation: CASSPRLAAYTDTQYF.

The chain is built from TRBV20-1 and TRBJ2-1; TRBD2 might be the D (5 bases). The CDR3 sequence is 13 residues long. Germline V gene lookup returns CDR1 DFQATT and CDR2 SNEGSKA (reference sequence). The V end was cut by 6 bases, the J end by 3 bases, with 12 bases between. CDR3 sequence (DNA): TGCAGTGCCATTCCCGGACTCTACAATGAGCAGTTCTTC. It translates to CSAIPGLYNEQFF.

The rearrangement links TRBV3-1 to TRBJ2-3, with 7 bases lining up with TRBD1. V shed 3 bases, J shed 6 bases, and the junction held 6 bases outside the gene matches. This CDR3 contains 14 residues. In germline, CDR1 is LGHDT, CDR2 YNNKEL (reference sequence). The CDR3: CASSHSGGPDTQYF. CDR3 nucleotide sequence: TGTGCCAGCAGCCATTCAGGGGGTCCGGATACGCAGTATTTT.

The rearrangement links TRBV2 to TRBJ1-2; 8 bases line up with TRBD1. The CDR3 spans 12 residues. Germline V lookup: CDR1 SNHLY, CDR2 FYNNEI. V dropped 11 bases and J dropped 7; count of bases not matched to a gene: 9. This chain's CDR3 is CAGRQGKSGYTF. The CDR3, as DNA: TGTGCCGGACGACAGGGGAAGAGTGGCTACACCTTC. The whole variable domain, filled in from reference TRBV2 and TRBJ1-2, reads EPEVTQTPSHQVTQMGQEVILRCVPISNHLYFYWYRQILGQKVEFLVSFYNNEISEKSEIFDDQFSVERPDGSNFTLKIRSTKLEDSAMYFCAGRQGKSGYTFGSGTRLTVV.

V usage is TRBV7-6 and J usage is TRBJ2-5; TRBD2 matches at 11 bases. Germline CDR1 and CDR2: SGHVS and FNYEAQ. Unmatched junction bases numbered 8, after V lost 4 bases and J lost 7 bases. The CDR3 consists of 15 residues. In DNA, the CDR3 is TGTGCCAGCAGCTCTAGACTAGCGGGACCCGGGACCCAGTACTTC. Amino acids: CASSSRLAGPGTQYF.

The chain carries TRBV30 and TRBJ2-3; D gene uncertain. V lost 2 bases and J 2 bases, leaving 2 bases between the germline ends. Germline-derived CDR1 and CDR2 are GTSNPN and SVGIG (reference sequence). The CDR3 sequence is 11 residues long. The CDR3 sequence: CAWSLTDTQYF. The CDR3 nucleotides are TGTGCCTGGAGTCTCACAGATACGCAGTATTTT.

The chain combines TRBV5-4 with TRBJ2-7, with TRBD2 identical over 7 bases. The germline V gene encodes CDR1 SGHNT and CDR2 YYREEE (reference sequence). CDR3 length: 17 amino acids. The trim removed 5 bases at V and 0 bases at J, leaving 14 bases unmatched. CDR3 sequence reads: CASRTGGPSGNSYEQYF. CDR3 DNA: TGTGCCAGCAGAACGGGGGGTCCGTCCGGCAACTCCTACGAGCAGTACTTC.

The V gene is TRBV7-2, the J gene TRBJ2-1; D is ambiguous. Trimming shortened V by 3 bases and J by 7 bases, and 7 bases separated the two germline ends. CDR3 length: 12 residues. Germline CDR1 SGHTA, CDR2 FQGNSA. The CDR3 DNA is TGTGCCAGCAGCTTCGAGCATAATGAGCAGTTCTTC. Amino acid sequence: CASSFEHNEQFF.

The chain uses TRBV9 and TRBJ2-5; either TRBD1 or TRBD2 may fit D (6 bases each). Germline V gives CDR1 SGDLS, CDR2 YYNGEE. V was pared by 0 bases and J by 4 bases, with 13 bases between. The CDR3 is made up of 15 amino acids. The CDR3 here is CASSVVGGWGETQYF. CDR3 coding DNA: TGTGCCAGCAGCGTAGTCGGGGGCTGGGGAGAGACCCAGTACTTC.

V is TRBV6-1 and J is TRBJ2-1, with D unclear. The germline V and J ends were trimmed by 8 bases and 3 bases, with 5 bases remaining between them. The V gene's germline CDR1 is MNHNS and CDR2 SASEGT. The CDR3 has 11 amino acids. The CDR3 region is CASVDYNEQFF. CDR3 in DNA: TGTGCCAGCGTAGACTACAATGAGCAGTTCTTC.